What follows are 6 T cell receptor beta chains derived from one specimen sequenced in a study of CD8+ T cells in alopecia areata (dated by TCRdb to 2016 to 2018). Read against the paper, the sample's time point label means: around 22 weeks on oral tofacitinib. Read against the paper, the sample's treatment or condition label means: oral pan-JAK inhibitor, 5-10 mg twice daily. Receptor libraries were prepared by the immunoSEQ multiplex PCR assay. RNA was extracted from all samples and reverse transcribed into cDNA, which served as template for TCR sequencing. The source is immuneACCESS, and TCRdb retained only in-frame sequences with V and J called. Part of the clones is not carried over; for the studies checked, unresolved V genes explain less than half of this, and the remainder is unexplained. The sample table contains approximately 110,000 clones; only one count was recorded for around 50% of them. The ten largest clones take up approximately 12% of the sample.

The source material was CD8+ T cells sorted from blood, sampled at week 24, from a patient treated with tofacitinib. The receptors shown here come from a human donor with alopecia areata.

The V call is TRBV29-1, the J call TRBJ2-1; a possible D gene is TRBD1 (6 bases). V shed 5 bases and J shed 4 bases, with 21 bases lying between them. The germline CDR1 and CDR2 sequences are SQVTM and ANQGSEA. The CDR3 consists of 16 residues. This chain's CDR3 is CSVPRGHLDLYNEQFF. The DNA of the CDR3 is TGCAGCGTTCCGAGGGGACACCTCGACTTATACAATGAGCAGTTCTTC.

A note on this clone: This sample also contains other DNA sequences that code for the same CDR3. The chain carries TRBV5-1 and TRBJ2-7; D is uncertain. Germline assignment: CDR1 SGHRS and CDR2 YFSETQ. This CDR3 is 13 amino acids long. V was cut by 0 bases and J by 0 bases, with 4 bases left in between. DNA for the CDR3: TGCGCCAGCAGCTTGGCTGGCTCCTACGAGCAGTACTTC. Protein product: CASSLAGSYEQYF.

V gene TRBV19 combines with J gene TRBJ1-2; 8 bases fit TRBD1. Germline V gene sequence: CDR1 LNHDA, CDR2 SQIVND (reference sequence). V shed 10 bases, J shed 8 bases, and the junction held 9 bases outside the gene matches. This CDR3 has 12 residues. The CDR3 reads CATRDRSLGYTF. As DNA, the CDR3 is TGTGCCACCCGGGACAGGAGTCTCGGCTACACCTTC.

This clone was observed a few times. The CDR3 region is CAISEFNRGHSNQPQHF. Written as DNA, the CDR3 is TGTGCCATCAGTGAGTTTAACAGGGGCCATAGCAATCAGCCCCAGCATTTT. This chain uses TRBV10-3 with TRBJ1-5; 7 bases are shared with TRBD1. The trim removed 1 base at V and 0 bases at J, leaving 6 bases unmatched. The germline gives CDR1 ENHRY, CDR2 SYGVKD. CDR3 length equals 17 residues.

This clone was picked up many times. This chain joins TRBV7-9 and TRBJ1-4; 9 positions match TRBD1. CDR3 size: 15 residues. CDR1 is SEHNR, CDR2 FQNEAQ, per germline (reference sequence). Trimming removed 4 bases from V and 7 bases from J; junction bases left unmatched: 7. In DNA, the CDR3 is TGTGCCAGCAGCTCCCCGGAGACAGGGGGTGAAAAACTGTTTTTT. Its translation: CASSSPETGGEKLFF.

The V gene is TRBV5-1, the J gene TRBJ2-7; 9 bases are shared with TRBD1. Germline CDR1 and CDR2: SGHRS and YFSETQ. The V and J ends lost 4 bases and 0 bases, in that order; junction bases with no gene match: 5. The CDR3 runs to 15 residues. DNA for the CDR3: TGCGCCAGCAGCGTGGACAGGGGAGTCTCCTACGAGCAGTACTTC. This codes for CASSVDRGVSYEQYF.